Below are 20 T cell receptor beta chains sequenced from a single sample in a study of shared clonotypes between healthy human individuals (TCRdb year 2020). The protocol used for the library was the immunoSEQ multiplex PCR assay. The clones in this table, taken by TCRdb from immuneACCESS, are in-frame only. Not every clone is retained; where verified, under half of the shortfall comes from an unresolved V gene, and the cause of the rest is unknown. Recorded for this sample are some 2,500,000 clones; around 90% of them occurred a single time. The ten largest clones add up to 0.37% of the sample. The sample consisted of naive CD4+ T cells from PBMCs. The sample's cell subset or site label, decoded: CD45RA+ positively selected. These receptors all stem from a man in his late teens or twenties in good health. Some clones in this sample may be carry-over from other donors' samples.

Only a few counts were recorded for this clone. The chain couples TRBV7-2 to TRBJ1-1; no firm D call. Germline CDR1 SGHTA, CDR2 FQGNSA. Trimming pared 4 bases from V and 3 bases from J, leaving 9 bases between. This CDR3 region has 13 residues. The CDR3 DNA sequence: TGTGCCAGCAGCTGGGCAGCCGACACTGAAGCTTTCTTT. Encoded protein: CASSWAADTEAFF.

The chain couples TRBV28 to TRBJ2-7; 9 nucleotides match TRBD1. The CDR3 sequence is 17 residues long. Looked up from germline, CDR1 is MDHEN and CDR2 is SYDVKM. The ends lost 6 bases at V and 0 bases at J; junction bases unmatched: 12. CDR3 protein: CASRPGQGLQSSYEQYF. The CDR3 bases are TGTGCCAGCAGACCGGGACAGGGATTACAGAGCTCCTACGAGCAGTACTTC.

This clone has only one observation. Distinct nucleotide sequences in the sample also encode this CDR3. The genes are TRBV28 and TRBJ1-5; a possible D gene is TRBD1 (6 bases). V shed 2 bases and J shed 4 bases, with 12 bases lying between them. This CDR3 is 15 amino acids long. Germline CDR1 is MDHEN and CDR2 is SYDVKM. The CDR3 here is CASSLGGGGNQPQHF. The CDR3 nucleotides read TGTGCCAGCAGTTTAGGAGGGGGGGGAAATCAGCCCCAGCATTTT.

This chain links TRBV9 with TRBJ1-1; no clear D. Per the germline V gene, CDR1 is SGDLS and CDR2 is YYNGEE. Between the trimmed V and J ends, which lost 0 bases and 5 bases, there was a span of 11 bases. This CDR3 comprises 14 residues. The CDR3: CASSVGGFRTEAFF. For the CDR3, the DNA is TGTGCCAGCAGCGTAGGGGGTTTTCGGACTGAAGCTTTCTTT.

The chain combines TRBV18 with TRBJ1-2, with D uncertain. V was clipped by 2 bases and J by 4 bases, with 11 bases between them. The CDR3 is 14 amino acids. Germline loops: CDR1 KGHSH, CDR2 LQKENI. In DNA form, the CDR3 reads TGTGCCAGCTCACCAAGTATGGGTTCCTATGGCTACACCTTC. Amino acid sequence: CASSPSMGSYGYTF.

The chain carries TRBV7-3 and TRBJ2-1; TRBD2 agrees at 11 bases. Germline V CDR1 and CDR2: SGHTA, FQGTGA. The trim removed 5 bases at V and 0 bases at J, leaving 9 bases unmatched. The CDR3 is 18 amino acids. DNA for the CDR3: TGTGCCAGCAGCCCGACTAGCGGGATGGATTTCTCCTACAATGAGCAGTTCTTC. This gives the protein CASSPTSGMDFSYNEQFF.

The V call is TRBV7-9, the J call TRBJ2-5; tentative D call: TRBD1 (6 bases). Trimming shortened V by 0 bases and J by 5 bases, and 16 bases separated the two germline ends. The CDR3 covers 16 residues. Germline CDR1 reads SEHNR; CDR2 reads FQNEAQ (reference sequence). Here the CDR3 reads CASSLAWGPGAETQYF. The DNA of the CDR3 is TGTGCCAGCAGCTTAGCATGGGGGCCCGGGGCCGAGACCCAGTACTTC.

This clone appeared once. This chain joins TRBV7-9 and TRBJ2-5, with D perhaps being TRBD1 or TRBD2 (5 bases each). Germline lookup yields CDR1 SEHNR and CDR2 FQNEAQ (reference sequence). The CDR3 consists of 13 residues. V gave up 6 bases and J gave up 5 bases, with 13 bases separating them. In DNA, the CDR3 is TGTGCCAGCAGGAGGGGCCGTGCGGAGACCCAGTACTTC. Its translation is CASRRGRAETQYF.

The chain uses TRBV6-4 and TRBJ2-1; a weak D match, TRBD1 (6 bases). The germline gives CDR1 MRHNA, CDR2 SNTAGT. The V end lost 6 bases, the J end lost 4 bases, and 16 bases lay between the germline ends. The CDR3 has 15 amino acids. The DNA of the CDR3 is TGTGCCAGCAGAGCGGACAGCGGATGGTACAATGAGCAGTTCTTC. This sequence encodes CASRADSGWYNEQFF.

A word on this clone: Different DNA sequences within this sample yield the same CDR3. The DNA of the CDR3 is TGTGCCAGCAGCCAAGGAACCGGGAATCAGCCCCAGCATTTT. Its translation: CASSQGTGNQPQHF. The chain has TRBV4-2 and TRBJ1-5; D is unclear. Germline loops: CDR1 LGHNA, CDR2 YNFKEQ. The CDR3 length is 14 residues. V was trimmed by 1 base and J by 4 bases, leaving 8 bases between them.

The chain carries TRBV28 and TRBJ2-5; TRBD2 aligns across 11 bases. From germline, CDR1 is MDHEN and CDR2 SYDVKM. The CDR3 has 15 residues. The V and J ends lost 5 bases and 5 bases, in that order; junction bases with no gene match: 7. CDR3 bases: TGTGCCAGCAGTCCGGAACTAGCGGGAGTTGAGACCCAGTACTTC. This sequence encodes CASSPELAGVETQYF.

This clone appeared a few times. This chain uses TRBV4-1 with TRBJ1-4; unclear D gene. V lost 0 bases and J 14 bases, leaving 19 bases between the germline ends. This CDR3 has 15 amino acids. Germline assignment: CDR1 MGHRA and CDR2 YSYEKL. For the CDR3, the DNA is TGCGCCAGCAGCCAAGATTCAACGGCGTATAGGAGGCTGTTTTTT. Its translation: CASSQDSTAYRRLFF.

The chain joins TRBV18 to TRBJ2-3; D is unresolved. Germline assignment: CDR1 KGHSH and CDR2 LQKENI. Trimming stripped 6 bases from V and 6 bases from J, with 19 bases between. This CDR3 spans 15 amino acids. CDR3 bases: TGTGCCAGCTCCCTTGGTCTTACGGAACGGGATACGCAGTATTTT. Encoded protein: CASSLGLTERDTQYF.

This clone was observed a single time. CDR3 bases: TGTGCCAGCAGCTTAGGGCTAGCGGCTCGCTACGAGCAGTACTTC. The encoded protein is CASSLGLAARYEQYF. The chain combines TRBV7-8 with TRBJ2-7; 7 bases are a match to TRBD2. This CDR3 region has 15 residues. Germline CDR1 reads SGHVS; CDR2 reads FQNEAQ. Trimming took 1 base from V and 3 from J; bases not matched to a gene: 6.

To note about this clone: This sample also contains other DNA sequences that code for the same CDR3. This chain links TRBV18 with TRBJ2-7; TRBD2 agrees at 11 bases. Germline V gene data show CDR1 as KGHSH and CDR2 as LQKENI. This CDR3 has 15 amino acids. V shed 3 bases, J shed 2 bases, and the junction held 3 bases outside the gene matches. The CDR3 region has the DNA TGTGCCAGCTCACCGGGACTAGCGGAGACCTACGAGCAGTACTTC. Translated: CASSPGLAETYEQYF.

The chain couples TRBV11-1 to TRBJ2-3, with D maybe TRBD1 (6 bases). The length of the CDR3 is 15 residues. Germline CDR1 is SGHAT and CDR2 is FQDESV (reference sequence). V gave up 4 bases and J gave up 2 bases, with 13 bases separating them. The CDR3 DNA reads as TGTGCCAGCAGCTACCGACAGGCCGACACAGATACGCAGTATTTT. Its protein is CASSYRQADTDTQYF. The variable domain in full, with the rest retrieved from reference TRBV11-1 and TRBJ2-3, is EAEVAQSPRYKITEKSQAVAFWCDPISGHATLYWYRQILGQGPELLVQFQDESVVDDSQLPKDRFSAERLKGVDSTLKIQPAELGDSAMYLCASSYRQADTDTQYFGPGTRLTVL.

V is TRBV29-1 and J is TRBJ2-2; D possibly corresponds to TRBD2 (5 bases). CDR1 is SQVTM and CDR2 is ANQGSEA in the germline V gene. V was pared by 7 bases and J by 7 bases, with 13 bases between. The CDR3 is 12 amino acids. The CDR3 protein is CSGTGPGGELFF. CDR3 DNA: TGCAGCGGGACTGGACCTGGCGGGGAGCTGTTTTTT.

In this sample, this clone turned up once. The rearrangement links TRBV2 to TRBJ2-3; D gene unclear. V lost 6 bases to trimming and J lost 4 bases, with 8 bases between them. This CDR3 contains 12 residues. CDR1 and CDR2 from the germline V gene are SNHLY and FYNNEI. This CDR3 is CASSVSADTQYF. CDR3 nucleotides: TGTGCCAGCAGCGTTTCGGCAGATACGCAGTATTTT. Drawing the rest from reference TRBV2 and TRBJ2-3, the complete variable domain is EPEVTQTPSHQVTQMGQEVILRCVPISNHLYFYWYRQILGQKVEFLVSFYNNEISEKSEIFDDQFSVERPDGSNFTLKIRSTKLEDSAMYFCASSVSADTQYFGPGTRLTVL.

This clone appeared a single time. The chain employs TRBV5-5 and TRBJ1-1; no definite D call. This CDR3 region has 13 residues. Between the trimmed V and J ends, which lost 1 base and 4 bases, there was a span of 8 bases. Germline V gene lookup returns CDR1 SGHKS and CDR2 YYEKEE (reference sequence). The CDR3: CASSLTVVTEAFF. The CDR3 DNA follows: TGTGCCAGCAGCTTGACGGTGGTCACTGAAGCTTTCTTT.

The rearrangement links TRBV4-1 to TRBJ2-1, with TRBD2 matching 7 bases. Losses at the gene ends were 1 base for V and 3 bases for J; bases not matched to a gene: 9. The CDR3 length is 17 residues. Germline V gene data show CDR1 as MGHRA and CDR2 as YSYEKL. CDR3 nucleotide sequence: TGCGCCAGCAGCCAAGTGGCGGGAGAGATTCTCTACAATGAGCAGTTCTTC. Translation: CASSQVAGEILYNEQFF.